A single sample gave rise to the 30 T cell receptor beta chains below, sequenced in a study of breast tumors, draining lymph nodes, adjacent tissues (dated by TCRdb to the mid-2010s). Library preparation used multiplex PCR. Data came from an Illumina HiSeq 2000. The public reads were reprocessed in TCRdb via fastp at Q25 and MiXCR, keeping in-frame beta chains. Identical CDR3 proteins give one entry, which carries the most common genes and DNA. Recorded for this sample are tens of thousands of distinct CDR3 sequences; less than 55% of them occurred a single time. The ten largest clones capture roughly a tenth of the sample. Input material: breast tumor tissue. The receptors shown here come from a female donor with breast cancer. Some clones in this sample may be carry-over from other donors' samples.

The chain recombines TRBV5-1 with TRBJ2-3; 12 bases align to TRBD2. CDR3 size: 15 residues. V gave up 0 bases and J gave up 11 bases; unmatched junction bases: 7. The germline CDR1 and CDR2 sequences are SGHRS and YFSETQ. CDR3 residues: CASSLASGRVDEQYF. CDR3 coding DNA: TGCGCCAGCAGCTTGGCTAGCGGGAGGGTGGATGAGCAGTATTTT.

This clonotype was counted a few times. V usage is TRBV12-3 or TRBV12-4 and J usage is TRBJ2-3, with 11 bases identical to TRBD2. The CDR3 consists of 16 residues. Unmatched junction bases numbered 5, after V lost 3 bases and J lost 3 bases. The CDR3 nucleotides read TGTGCCAGCAGTTTCGGGACTAGCGGTTTAACAGATACGCAGTATTTT. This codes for CASSFGTSGLTDTQYF.

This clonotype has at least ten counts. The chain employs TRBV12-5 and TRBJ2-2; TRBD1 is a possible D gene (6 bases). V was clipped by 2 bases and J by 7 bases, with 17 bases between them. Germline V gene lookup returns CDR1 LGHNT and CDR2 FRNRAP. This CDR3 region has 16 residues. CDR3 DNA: TGTGCTAGTGGTTTGCCCTCCGGGACAAAATTCGGGGAGCTGTTTTTT. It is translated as CASGLPSGTKFGELFF.

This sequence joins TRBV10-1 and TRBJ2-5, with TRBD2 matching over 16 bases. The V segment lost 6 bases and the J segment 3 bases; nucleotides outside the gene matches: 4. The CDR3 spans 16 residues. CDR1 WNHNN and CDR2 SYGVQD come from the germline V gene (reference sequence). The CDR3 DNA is TGCGCCAGCAGCGAAGGGACTAGCGGGAGGGAAGAGACCCAGTACTTC. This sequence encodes CASSEGTSGREETQYF.

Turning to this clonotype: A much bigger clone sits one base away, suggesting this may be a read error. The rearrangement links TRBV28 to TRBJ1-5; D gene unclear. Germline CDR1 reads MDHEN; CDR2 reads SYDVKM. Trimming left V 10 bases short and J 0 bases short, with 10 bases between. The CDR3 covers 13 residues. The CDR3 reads CANSEDSNQPQHF. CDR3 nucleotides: TGTGCCAACTCCGAAGATAGCAATCAGCCCCAGCATTTT.

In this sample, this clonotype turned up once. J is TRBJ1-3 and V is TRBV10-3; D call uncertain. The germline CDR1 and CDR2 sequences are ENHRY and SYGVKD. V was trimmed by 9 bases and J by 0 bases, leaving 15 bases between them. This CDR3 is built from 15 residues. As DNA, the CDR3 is TGTGCCATGGGAGGGCCGAGAGGCTCTGGAAACACCATATATTTT. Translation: CAMGGPRGSGNTIYF.

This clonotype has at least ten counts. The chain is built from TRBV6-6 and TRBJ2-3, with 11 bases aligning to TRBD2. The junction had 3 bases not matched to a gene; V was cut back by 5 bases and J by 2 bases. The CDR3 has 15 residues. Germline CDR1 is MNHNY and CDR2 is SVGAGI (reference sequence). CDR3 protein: CASSSSGRDTDTQYF. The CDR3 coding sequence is TGTGCCAGCAGTAGTAGCGGGAGGGACACAGATACGCAGTATTTT.

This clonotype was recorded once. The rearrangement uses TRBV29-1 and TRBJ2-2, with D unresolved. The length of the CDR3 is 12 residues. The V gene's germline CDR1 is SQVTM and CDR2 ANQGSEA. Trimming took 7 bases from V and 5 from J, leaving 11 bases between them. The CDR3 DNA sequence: TGCAGCGGGATCGAGACAACCGGGGAGCTGTTTTTT. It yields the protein CSGIETTGELFF.

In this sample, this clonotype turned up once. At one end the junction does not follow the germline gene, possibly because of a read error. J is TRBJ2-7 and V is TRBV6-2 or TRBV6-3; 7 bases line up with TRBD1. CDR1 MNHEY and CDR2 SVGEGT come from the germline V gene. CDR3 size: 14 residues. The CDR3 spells CAGSPDRVTYDQYF. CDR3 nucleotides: TGTGCCGGCAGTCCAGACAGGGTTACCTACGATCAGTACTTC.

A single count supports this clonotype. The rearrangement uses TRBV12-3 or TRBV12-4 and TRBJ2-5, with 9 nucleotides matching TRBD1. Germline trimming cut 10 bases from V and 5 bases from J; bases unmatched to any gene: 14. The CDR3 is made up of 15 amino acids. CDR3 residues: CATSEPGQGRETQYF. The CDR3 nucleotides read TGTGCCACCTCCGAACCGGGACAGGGAAGGGAGACCCAGTACTTC.

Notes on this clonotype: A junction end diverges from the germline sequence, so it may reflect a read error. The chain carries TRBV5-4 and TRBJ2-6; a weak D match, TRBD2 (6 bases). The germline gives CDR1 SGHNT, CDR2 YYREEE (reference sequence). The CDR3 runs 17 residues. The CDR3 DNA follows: TGTGCCAGCAGCTTTGGAGGGTCCACGGTCTGGGCCGACGTCCTGACTTTC. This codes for CASSFGGSTVWADVLTF.

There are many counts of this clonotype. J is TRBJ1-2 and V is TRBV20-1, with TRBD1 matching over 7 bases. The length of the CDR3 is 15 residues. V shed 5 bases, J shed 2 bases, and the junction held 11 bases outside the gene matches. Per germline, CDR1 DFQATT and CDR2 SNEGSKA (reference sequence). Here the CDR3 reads CSAPPDRERNYGYTF. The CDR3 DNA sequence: TGCAGTGCTCCTCCAGACAGGGAGCGGAACTATGGCTACACCTTC.

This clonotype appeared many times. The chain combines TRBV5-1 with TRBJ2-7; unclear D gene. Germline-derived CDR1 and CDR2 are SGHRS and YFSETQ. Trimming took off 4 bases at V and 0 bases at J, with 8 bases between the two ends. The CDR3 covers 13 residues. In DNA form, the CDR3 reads TGCGCCAGCAGCGCGGCGAGCTCCTACGAGCAGTACTTC. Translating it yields CASSAASSYEQYF.

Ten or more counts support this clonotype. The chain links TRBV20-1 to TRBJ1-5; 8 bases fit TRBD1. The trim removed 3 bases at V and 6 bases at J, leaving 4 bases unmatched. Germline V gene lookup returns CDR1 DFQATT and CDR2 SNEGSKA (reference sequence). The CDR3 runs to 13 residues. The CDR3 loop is CSASDRGSQPQHF. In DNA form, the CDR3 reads TGCAGTGCTAGCGACAGGGGAAGTCAGCCCCAGCATTTT.

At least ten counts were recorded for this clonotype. CDR3 bases: TGCGCCAGCAGAGGGGGACCTAGTAACGAGCAGTACTTC. This sequence encodes CASRGGPSNEQYF. The V call is TRBV5-1, the J call TRBJ2-7, with a possible D match to TRBD1 (6 bases). Trimming took off 5 bases at V and 5 bases at J, with 14 bases between the two ends. Per the germline V gene, CDR1 is SGHRS and CDR2 is YFSETQ. The CDR3 spans 13 residues.

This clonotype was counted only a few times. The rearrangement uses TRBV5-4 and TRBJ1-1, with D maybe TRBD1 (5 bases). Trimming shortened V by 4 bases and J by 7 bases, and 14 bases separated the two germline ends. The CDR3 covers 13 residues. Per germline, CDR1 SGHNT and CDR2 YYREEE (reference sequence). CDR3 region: CASSPGGSGEAFF. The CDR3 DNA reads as TGTGCCAGCAGCCCGGGGGGGTCGGGTGAAGCTTTCTTT.

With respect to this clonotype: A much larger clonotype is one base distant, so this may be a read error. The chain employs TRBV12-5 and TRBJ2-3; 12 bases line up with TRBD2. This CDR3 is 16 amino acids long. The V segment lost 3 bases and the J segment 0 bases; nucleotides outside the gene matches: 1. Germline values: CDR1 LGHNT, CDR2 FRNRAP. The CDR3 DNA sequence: TGTGCTAGTGGTTTCGGGACTAGCGGGAGCACAGATACGCAGTATTTT. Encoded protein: CASGFGTSGSTDTQYF. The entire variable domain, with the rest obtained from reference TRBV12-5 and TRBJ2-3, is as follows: DARVTQTPRHKVTEMGQEVTMRCQPILGHNTVFWYRQTMMQGLELLAYFRNRAPLDDSGMPKDRFSAEMPDATLATLKIQPSEPRDSAVYFCASGFGTSGSTDTQYFGPGTRLTVL.

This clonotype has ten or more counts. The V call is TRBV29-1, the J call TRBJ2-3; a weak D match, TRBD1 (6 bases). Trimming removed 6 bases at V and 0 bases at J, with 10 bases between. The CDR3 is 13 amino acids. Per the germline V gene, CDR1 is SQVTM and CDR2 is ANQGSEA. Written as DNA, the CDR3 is TGCAGCGTCGCGACAGGAAGCACAGATACGCAGTATTTT. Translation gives CSVATGSTDTQYF.

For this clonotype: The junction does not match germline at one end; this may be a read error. The CDR3 protein is CTTSESGSNQPQHF. The CDR3 coding sequence is TGCACCACCAGTGAATCAGGGAGCAATCAGCCCCAGCATTTT. The V call is TRBV24-1, the J call TRBJ1-5; TRBD1 might be the D (5 bases). The CDR3 length is 14 residues. CDR1 KGHDR and CDR2 SFDVKD come from the germline V gene.

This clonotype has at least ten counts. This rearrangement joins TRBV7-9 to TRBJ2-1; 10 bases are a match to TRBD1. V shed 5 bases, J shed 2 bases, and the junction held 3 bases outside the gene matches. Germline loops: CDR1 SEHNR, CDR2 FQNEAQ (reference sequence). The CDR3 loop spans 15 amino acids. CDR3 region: CASSIGQGAYNEQFF. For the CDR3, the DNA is TGTGCCAGCAGCATAGGACAGGGGGCCTACAATGAGCAGTTCTTC.

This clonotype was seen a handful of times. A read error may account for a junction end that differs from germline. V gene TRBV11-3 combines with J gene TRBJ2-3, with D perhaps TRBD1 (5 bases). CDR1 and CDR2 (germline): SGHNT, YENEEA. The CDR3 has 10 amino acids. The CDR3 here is CASSEDRASF. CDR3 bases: TGTGCCAGCAGCGAAGACAGAGCAAGTTTT.

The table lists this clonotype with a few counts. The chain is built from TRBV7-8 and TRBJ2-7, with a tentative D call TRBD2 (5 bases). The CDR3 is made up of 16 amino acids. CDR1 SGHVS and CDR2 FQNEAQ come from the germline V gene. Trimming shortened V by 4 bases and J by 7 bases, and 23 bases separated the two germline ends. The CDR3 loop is CASSSHGTLGTGEQYF. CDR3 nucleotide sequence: TGTGCCAGCAGCTCACATGGAACCCTGGGAACGGGGGAGCAGTACTTC.

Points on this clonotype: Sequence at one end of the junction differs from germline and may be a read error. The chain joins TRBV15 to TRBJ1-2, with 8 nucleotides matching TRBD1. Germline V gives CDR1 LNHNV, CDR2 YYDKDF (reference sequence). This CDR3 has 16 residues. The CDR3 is CASSRDTPTGVEGYTF. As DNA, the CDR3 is TGTGCCTCCAGCAGAGATACCCCGACAGGGGTGGAAGGCTACACCTTC.

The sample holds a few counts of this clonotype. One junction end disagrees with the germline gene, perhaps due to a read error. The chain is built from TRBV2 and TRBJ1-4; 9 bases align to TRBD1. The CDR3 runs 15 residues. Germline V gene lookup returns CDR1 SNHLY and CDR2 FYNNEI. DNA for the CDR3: TGTGCCAGCAGTGGAGGGGGACAGGGTAATGAGAAACTGTTTTTT. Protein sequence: CASSGGGQGNEKLFF.

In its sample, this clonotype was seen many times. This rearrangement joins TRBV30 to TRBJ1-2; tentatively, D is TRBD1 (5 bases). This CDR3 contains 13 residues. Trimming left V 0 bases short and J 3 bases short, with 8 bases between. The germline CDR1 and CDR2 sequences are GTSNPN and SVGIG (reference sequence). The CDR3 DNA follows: TGTGCCTGGAGTGTAATAGGGGACTATGGCTACACCTTC. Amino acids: CAWSVIGDYGYTF.

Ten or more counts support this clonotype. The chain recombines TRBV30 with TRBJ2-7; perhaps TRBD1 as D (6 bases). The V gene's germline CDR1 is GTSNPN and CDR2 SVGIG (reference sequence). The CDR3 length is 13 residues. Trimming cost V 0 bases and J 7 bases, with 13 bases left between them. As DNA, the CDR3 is TGTGCCTGGAGTGTAAATCAGGGGAGAGAGCAGTACTTC. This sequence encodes CAWSVNQGREQYF.

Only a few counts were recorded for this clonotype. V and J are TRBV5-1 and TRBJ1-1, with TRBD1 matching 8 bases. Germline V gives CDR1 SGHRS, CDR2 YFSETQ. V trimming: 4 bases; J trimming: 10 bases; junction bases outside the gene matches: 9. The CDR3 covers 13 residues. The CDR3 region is CASSIGTGHGAFF. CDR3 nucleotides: TGCGCCAGCAGCATAGGGACAGGTCACGGAGCTTTCTTT.

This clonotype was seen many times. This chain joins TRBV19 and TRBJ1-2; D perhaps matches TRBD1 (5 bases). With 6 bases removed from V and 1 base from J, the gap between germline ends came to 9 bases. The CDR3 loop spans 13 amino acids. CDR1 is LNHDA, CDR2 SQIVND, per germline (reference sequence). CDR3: CASRGEVNYGYTF. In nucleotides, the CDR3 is TGTGCCAGTAGGGGGGAGGTTAACTATGGCTACACCTTC.

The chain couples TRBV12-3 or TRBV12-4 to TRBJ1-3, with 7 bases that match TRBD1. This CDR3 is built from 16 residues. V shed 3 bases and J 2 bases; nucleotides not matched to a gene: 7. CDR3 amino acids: CASSFRFDRAGNTIYF. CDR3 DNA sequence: TGTGCCAGCAGTTTCCGATTCGACAGGGCTGGAAACACCATATATTTT.

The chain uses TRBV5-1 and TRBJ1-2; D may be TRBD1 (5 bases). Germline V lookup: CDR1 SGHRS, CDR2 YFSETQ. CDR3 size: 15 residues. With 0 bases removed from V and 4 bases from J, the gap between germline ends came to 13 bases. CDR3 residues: CASSLEGRAVYGYTF. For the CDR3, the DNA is TGCGCCAGCAGCTTGGAGGGCAGGGCTGTCTATGGCTACACCTTC.